The present entry profiles one T cell receptor (beta chain) with its context. The target antigen is unknown. The sample comes from a study of monozygotic twins with inflammatory bowel disease. Broader study findings: No difference was seen in repertoire similarity between concordant and discordant twins, possibly from limited power. Differences in immunosuppressive treatment may have been a source of added variability in patient repertoires. The co-twins with IBD showed lower TCRbeta diversity (inverse Simpson) than their healthy siblings.

The CDR3 runs to 14 residues. Germline lookup yields CDR1 SSHAT and CDR2 FNYEAQ (reference sequence). cDNA was produced in eight separate reactions per sample. TCRdb re-called the 5' RACE reads and shows each CDR3 protein once, DNA omitted. The sample table sets out some 210,000 distinct CDR3 sequences. This clonotype was obtained from a human donor with ulcerative colitis or Crohn's disease, or a healthy co-twin of an affected twin (not recorded which). The rearrangement uses TRBV7-7 and TRBJ2-1; without DNA, the TCRdb call of TRBD1 cannot be checked. Sequenced sample: blood. Here the CDR3 reads CASSRRTGGSEQFF.